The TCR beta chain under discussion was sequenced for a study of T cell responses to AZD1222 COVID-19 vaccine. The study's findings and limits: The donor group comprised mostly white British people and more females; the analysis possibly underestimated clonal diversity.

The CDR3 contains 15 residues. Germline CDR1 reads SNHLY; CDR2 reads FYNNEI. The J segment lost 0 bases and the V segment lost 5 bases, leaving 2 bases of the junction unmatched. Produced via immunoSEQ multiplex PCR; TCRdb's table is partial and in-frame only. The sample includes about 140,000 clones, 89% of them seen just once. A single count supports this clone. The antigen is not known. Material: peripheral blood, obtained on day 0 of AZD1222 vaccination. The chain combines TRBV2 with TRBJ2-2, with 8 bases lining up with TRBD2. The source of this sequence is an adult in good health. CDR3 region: CASSSSGANTGELFF. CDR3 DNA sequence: TGTGCCAGCAGTAGTAGCGGGGCGAACACCGGGGAGCTGTTTTTT.